The 9 T cell receptor beta chains presented below share a single source sample, sequenced in a study of blood T cell repertoires in COVID-19. This table comes from immunoSEQ multiplex PCR, and its TCRdb copy is limited to in-frame clones, with some not included. The repertoire includes 200,000 or so clones, approximately 87% of them detected once, and around 2.2% sits in the top ten. Source material: peripheral blood. The receptors derive from a woman aged 45-65 years with acute or convalescent COVID-19.

V is TRBV11-1 and J is TRBJ2-3; the D gene is possibly TRBD1 (5 bases). The CDR3 contains 12 residues. V lost 5 bases and J 11 bases, leaving 14 bases between the germline ends. Looked up from germline, CDR1 is SGHAT and CDR2 is FQDESV (reference sequence). The CDR3 DNA follows: TGTGCCAGCAGCCTGACAGCGCAGGAGCAGTATTTT. Protein sequence: CASSLTAQEQYF. The variable domain in full, with the rest retrieved from reference TRBV11-1 and TRBJ2-3, is EAEVAQSPRYKITEKSQAVAFWCDPISGHATLYWYRQILGQGPELLVQFQDESVVDDSQLPKDRFSAERLKGVDSTLKIQPAELGDSAMYLCASSLTAQEQYFGPGTRLTVL.

This chain joins TRBV25-1 and TRBJ2-3, with D hard to call. With 3 bases removed from V and 4 bases from J, the gap between germline ends came to 8 bases. Germline V gives CDR1 MGHDK, CDR2 SYGVNS. There are 13 residues in the CDR3. Written as DNA, the CDR3 is TGTGCCAGCAGTGATGGCAGTGCAGATACGCAGTATTTT. Translated, it gives CASSDGSADTQYF.

The rearrangement uses TRBV4-3 and TRBJ2-1, with D possibly TRBD2 on 7 matching bases. Germline V gene lookup returns CDR1 LGHNA and CDR2 YSLEER. Trimming left V 6 bases short and J 8 bases short, with 23 bases between. This CDR3 is built from 16 residues. The chain's CDR3 is CASSDLARKGGDEQFF. The CDR3 bases are TGCGCCAGCAGTGACCTGGCCAGGAAGGGGGGGGATGAGCAGTTCTTC.

The chain has TRBV5-1 and TRBJ1-1, with 10 bases lining up with TRBD1. This CDR3 region has 15 residues. V shed 2 bases, J shed 4 bases, and the junction held 5 bases outside the gene matches. Per germline, CDR1 SGHRS and CDR2 YFSETQ. CDR3 region: CASSFRTGGGTEAFF. CDR3 nucleotide sequence: TGCGCCAGCAGCTTTCGGACAGGGGGAGGCACTGAAGCTTTCTTT.

The gene calls are TRBV14 and TRBJ1-1; D unresolved. The CDR3 extends over 14 amino acids. Germline-derived CDR1 and CDR2 are SGHDN and FVKESK. Trimming left V 0 bases short and J 5 bases short, with 10 bases between. CDR3 in amino acids: CASSQEPGKTEAFF. The CDR3 DNA sequence: TGTGCCAGCAGCCAAGAACCCGGGAAGACTGAAGCTTTCTTT.

The gene calls are TRBV5-4 and TRBJ1-3; 7 nucleotides line up with TRBD1. The CDR3 is 14 amino acids. V dropped 4 bases and J dropped 4; count of bases not matched to a gene: 5. From germline, CDR1 is SGHNT and CDR2 YYREEE (reference sequence). CDR3 nucleotides: TGTGCCAGCAGCCCGCAGGACAGGGGAAACACCATATATTTT. This sequence encodes CASSPQDRGNTIYF. Full variable domain (remainder filled in from reference TRBV5-4 and TRBJ1-3): ETGVTQSPTHLIKTRGQQVTLRCSSQSGHNTVSWYQQALGQGPQFIFQYYREEENGRGNFPPRFSGLQFPNYSSELNVNALELDDSALYLCASSPQDRGNTIYFGEGSWLTVV.

V gene TRBV14 combines with J gene TRBJ1-3; D is perhaps TRBD1 (5 bases). V gave up 8 bases and J gave up 6 bases, with 14 bases separating them. CDR3 size: 13 residues. The V gene's germline CDR1 is SGHDN and CDR2 FVKESK. The CDR3 DNA is TGTGCCAGCTCTTCGGGGGGAAAAAACACCATATATTTT. Amino acid sequence: CASSSGGKNTIYF.

The rearrangement uses TRBV12-3 or TRBV12-4 and TRBJ1-2; weak D call: TRBD1 (6 bases). V dropped 2 bases and J dropped 3 bases, with 7 bases sitting between them. This CDR3 has 13 residues. DNA for the CDR3: TGTGCCAGCAGTTTATCAGGGGACTATGGCTACACCTTC. Its protein is CASSLSGDYGYTF.

This clone has a handful of counts. One end of the junction fails to match germline, which may point to a read error. The rearrangement joins TRBV10-3 to TRBJ1-4; no clear D. Germline V gene lookup returns CDR1 ENHRY and CDR2 SYGVKD. The CDR3 is made up of 14 amino acids. The CDR3 DNA reads as TGTGCCATCAGTGAGTCGCGAGGTCGTGAAACACTGTTTTTT. As protein: CAISESRGRETLFF.